These 6 T cell receptor beta chains share one sample of origin, sequenced in a study of patients and donors after allogeneic stem cell transplantation. TCRdb passed the RT-PCR reads through MiXCR, listing each CDR3 protein once. The repertoire holds roughly 960,000 distinct CDR3 sequences, roughly 18% seen once, with 6% in the top ten. Sequencing used blood, either unsorted or a sorted T cell fraction (not recorded which). These TCRs come from a human donor who was either an allogeneic HSCT recipient or a stem cell or donor lymphocyte infusion donor (not recorded which). It is not recorded whose cells these are; they may come from a transplant donor.

The gene calls are TRBV12-3 or TRBV12-4 and TRBJ1-2; D unresolved. This CDR3 comprises 12 residues. V was clipped by 7 bases and J by 4 bases, with 10 bases between them. The CDR3 DNA reads as TGTGCCAGCACCCCAAACTCCTATGGCTACACCTTC. Its translation: CASTPNSYGYTF.

In this sample, this clonotype turned up a few times. The chain joins TRBV6-2 or TRBV6-3 to TRBJ2-2; D is perhaps TRBD2 (5 bases). Trimming took off 2 bases at V and 3 bases at J, with 19 bases between the two ends. This CDR3 region has 18 residues. Germline loops: CDR1 MNHEY, CDR2 SVGEGT. This chain's CDR3 is CASSYEEGRYWDTGELFF. The CDR3 nucleotides read TGTGCCAGCAGTTACGAAGAGGGAAGGTATTGGGACACCGGGGAGCTGTTTTTT.

This clonotype was seen more than once but under ten times. The V and J genes are TRBV7-3 and TRBJ1-2, with a possible D match to TRBD1 (6 bases). The V and J ends lost 1 base and 5 bases respectively, with 14 bases between them. CDR3 length: 15 amino acids. Germline assignment: CDR1 SGHTA and CDR2 FQGTGA. Written as DNA, the CDR3 is TGTGCCAGCAGCTTAAAAGGGGGTTGGATGTATGGCTACACCTTC. It specifies CASSLKGGWMYGYTF.

The chain links TRBV7-8 to TRBJ1-4, with D maybe TRBD1 (6 bases). Looked up from germline, CDR1 is SGHVS and CDR2 is FQNEAQ. The CDR3 has 19 residues. V was cut by 5 bases and J by 3 bases, with 25 bases left in between. CDR3 nucleotides: TGTGCCAGCAGCCATACCCAGGGGTGGTCCTTGATGGCTAATGAAAAACTGTTTTTT. Residues: CASSHTQGWSLMANEKLFF. Filled out from reference TRBV7-8 and TRBJ1-4, the complete variable domain reads GAGVSQSPRYKVAKRGQDVALRCDPISGHVSLFWYQQALGQGPEFLTYFQNEAQLDKSGLPSDRFFAERPEGSVSTLKIQRTQQEDSAVYLCASSHTQGWSLMANEKLFFGSGTQLSVL.

This clonotype has only a few counts. The chain is built from TRBV20-1 and TRBJ2-7; D might be TRBD2 (5 bases). Germline V gives CDR1 DFQATT, CDR2 SNEGSKA (reference sequence). The V gene lost 5 bases and the J gene lost 3 bases, with 20 bases spanning the gap. The CDR3 contains 15 residues. CDR3 in DNA: TGCAGTGCTTCCGCCGGGATACCTAGGATCTACGAGCAGTACTTC. It encodes CSASAGIPRIYEQYF.

The gene calls are TRBV2 and TRBJ1-4; no definite D call. V gave up 4 bases and J gave up 7 bases, with 10 bases separating them. Germline loops: CDR1 SNHLY, CDR2 FYNNEI. The CDR3 spans 13 residues. The chain's CDR3 is CASSGGRTEKLFF. The CDR3 nucleotides read TGTGCCAGCAGTGGCGGCAGGACTGAAAAACTGTTTTTT. The full variable domain, completed using reference TRBV2 and TRBJ1-4, is EPEVTQTPSHQVTQMGQEVILRCVPISNHLYFYWYRQILGQKVEFLVSFYNNEISEKSEIFDDQFSVERPDGSNFTLKIRSTKLEDSAMYFCASSGGRTEKLFFGSGTQLSVL.